This T cell receptor (beta chain) was sequenced in a study of regulatory T cells in long-lasting Graves disease. Libraries of TCR beta came from iRepertoire HTBI primers plus Arm-PCR of CDR3 regions. TCRdb ran MiXCR on the multiplex PCR reads and lists one entry per CDR3 protein. The sample includes about 200,000 distinct CDR3 sequences, approximately 16% seen only once; the top ten take 22%. CDR3 length equals 13 residues. Germline lookup yields CDR1 SGDLS and CDR2 YYNGEE. Trimming shortened V by 0 bases and J by 5 bases, and 8 bases separated the two germline ends. Time point reported: newly diagnosed GD, antithyroid drugs for less than 3 months. The TCR library used RNA extracted from PBMCs.

The source of this sequence is a female donor with Graves disease. This chain connects TRBV9 to TRBJ1-1; D not resolved. Source: peripheral blood mononuclear cells (PBMCs), taken at new diagnosis, from a patient treated with antithyroid drugs. The CDR3 nucleotides read TGTGCCAGCAGCGTAGAGCGTGGTACTGAAGCTTTCTTT. As protein: CASSVERGTEAFF.